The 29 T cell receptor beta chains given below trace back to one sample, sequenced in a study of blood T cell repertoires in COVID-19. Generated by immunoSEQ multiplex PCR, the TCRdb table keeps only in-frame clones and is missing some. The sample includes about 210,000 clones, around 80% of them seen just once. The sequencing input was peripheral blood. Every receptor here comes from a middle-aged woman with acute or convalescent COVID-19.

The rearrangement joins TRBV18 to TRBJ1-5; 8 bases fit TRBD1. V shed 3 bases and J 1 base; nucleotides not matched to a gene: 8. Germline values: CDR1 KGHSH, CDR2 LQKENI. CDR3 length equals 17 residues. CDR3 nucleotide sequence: TGTGCCAGCTCACCCTATACGACAGGGGTAAGCAATCAGCCCCAGCATTTT. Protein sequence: CASSPYTTGVSNQPQHF.

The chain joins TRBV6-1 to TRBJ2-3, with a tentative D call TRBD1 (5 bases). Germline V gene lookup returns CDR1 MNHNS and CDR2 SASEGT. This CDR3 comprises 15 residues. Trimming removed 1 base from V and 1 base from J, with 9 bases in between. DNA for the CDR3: TGTGCCAGCAGTGAAGGCGACAGACGCACAGATACGCAGTATTTT. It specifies CASSEGDRRTDTQYF.

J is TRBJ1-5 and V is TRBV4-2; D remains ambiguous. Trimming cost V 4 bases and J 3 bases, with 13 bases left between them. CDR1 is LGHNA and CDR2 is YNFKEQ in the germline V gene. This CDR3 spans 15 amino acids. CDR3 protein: CASSLEQTNNQPQHF. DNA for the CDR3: TGTGCCAGCAGCCTTGAACAGACTAACAATCAGCCCCAGCATTTT.

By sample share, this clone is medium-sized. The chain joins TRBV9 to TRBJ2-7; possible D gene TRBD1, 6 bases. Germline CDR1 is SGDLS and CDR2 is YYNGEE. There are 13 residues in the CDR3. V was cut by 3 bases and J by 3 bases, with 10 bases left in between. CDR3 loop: CASSGRDNYEQYF. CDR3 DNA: TGTGCCAGCAGCGGCCGGGACAACTACGAGCAGTACTTC.

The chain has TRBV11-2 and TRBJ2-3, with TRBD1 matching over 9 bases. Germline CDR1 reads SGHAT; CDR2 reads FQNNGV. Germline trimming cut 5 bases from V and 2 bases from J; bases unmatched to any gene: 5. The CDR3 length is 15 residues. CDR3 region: CASSRTGADTDTQYF. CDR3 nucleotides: TGTGCCAGCAGCAGGACAGGGGCCGACACAGATACGCAGTATTTT.

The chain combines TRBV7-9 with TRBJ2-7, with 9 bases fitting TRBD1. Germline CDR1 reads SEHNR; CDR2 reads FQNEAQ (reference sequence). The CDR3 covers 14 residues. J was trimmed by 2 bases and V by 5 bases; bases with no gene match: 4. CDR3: CASSHGTGTYEQYF. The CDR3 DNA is TGTGCCAGCAGCCATGGGACAGGGACCTACGAGCAGTACTTC.

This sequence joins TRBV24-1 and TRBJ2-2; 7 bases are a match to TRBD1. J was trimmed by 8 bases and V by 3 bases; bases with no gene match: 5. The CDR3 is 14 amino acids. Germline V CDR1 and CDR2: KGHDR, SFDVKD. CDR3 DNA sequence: TGTGCCACCAGTGATATCACAGGGGTTGGGGAGCTGTTTTTT. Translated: CATSDITGVGELFF.

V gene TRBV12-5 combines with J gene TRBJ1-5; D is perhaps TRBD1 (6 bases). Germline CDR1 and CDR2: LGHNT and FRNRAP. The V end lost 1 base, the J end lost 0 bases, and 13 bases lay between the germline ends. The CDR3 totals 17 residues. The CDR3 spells CASGLGQDSTSNQPQHF. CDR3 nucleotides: TGTGCTAGTGGTTTGGGACAGGATTCGACTAGCAATCAGCCCCAGCATTTT.

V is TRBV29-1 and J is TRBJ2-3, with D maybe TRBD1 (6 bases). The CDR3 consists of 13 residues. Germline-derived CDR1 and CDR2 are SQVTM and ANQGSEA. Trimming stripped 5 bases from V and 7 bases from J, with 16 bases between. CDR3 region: CSVQQGRVNTQYF. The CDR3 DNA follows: TGCAGCGTTCAGCAGGGGCGGGTAAATACGCAGTATTTT.

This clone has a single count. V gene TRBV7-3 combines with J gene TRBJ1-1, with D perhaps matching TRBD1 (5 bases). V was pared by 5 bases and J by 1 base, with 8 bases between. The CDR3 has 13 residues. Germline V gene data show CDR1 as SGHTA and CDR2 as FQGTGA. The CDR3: CASSNDRNTEAFF. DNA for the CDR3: TGTGCCAGCAGCAACGACAGGAACACTGAAGCTTTCTTT. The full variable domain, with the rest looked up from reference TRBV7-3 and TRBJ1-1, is GAGVSQTPSNKVTEKGKYVELRCDPISGHTALYWYRQSLGQGPEFLIYFQGTGAADDSGLPNDRFFAVRPEGSVSTLKIQRTERGDSAVYLCASSNDRNTEAFFGQGTRLTVV.

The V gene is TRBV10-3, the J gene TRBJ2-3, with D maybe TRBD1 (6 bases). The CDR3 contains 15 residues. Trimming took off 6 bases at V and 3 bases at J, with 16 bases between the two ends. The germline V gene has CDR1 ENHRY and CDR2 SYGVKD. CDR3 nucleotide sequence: TGTGCCATCAGGGATCCGCCGCAGGGGACAGATACGCAGTATTTT. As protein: CAIRDPPQGTDTQYF.

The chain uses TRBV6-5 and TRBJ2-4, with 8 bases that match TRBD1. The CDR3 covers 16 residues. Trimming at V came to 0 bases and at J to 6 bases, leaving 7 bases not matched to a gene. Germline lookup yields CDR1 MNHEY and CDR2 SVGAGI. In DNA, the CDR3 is TGTGCCAGCAGTTACTCGACCGGACAGGGTGGAAACATTCAGTACTTC. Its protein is CASSYSTGQGGNIQYF.

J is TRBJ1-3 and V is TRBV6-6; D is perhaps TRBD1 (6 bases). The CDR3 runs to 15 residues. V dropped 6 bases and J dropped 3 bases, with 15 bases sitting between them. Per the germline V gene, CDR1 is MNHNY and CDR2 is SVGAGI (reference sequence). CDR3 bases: TGTGCCAGCAGAAATCACAGGGCGCGTGGAAACACCATATATTTT. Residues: CASRNHRARGNTIYF.

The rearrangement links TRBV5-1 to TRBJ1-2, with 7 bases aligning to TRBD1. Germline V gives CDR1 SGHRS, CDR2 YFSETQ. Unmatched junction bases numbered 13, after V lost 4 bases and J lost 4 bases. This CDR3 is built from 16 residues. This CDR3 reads CASSAETGNMVYGYTF. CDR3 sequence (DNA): TGCGCCAGCAGCGCTGAGACAGGGAATATGGTCTATGGCTACACCTTC.

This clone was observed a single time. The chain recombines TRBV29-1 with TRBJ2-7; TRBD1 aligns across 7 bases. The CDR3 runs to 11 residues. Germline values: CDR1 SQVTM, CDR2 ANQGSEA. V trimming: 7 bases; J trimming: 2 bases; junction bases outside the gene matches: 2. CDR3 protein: CSAQGAYEQYF. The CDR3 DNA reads TGCAGCGCCCAGGGGGCCTACGAGCAGTACTTC.

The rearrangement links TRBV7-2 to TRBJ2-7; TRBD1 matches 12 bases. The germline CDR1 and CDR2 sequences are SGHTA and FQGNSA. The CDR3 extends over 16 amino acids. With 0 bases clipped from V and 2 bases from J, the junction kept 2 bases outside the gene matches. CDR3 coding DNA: TGTGCCAGCAGCTTAGCCGGGACAGGGGGCGCCTACGAGCAGTACTTC. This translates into CASSLAGTGGAYEQYF.

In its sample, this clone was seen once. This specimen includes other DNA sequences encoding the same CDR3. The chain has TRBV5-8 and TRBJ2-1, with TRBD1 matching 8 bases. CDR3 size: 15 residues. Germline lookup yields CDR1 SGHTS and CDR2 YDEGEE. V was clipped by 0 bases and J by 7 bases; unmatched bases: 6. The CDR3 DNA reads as TGTGCCAGCAGCTTGGGTCAGGGGGCATATAATGAGCAGTTCTTC. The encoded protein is CASSLGQGAYNEQFF.

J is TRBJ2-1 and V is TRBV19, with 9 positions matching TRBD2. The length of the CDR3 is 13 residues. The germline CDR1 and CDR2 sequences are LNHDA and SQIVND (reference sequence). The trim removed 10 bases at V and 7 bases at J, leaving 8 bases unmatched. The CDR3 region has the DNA TGTGCCACCGTAGCGGGAGCTAATAATGAGCAGTTCTTC. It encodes CATVAGANNEQFF.

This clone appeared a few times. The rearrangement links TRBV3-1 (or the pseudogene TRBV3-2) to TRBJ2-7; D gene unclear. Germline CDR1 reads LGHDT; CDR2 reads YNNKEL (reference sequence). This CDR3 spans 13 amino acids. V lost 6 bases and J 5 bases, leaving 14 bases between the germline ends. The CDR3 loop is CASRWSLTDEQYF. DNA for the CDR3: TGTGCCAGCAGGTGGAGCCTCACCGACGAGCAGTACTTC.

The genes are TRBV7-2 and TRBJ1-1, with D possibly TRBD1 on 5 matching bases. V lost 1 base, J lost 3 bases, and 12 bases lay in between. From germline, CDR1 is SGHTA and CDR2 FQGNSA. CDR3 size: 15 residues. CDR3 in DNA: TGTGCCAGCAGCTTAGTGGCGGGGCTGCACACTGAAGCTTTCTTT. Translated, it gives CASSLVAGLHTEAFF.

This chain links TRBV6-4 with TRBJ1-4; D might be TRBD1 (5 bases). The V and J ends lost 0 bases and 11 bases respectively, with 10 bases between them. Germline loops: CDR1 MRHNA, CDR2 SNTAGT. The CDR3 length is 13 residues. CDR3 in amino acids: CASSDSGGSKLFF. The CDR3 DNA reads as TGTGCCAGCAGTGACTCGGGGGGGTCGAAACTGTTTTTT.

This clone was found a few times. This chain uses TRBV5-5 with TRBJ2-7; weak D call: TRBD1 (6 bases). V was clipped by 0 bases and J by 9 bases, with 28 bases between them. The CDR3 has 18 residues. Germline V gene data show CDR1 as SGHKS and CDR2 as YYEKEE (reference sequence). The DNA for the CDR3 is TGTGCCAGCAGCTTGGCCTCCTTGCGACAGGTCGACCATGTCGGGCAGTACTTC. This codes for CASSLASLRQVDHVGQYF.

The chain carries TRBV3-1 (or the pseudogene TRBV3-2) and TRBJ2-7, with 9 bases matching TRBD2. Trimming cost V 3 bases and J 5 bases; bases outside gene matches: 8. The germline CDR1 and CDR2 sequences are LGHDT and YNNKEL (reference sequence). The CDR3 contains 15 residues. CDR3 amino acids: CASSQPGLAVNEQYF. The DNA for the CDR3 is TGTGCCAGCAGCCAGCCGGGACTAGCAGTGAACGAGCAGTACTTC.

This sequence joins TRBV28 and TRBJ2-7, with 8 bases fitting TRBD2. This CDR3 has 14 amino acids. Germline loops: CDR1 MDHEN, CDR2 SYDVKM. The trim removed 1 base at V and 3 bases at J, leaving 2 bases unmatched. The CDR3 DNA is TGTGCCAGCAGTTTATTGCGGGAGGTCTACGAGCAGTACTTC. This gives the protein CASSLLREVYEQYF. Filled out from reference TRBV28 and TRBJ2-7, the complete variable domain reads DVKVTQSSRYLVKRTGEKVFLECVQDMDHENMFWYRQDPGLGLRLIYFSYDVKMKEKGDIPEGYSVSREKKERFSLILESASTNQTSMYLCASSLLREVYEQYFGPGTRLTVT.

The CDR3 loop reads CASSQQDRGLNSPLHF. CDR3 nucleotides: TGTGCCAGCAGCCAACAAGACAGGGGGCTGAATTCACCCCTCCACTTT. The chain uses TRBV3-1 (or the pseudogene TRBV3-2) and TRBJ1-6; 10 nucleotides align to TRBD1. CDR3 length equals 16 residues. Germline values: CDR1 LGHDT, CDR2 YNNKEL (reference sequence). J gave up 7 bases and V 2 bases, and 5 bases lay outside the gene matches.

The CDR3: CASSPRGVDFTDTQYF. The CDR3 DNA reads as TGTGCCAGTAGTCCCAGGGGGGTAGACTTCACAGATACGCAGTATTTT. This chain uses TRBV19 with TRBJ2-3; D is perhaps TRBD1 (7 bases). CDR3 length equals 16 residues. The germline V gene has CDR1 LNHDA and CDR2 SQIVND (reference sequence). The ends were cut back, 5 bases at V and 2 bases at J, with 17 bases in the middle.

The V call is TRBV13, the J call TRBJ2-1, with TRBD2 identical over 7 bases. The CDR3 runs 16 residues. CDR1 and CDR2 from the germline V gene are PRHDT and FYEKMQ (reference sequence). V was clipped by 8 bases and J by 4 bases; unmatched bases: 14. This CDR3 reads CASAPWGGRGYNEQFF. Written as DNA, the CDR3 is TGTGCCAGCGCCCCCTGGGGAGGGCGGGGTTACAATGAGCAGTTCTTC.

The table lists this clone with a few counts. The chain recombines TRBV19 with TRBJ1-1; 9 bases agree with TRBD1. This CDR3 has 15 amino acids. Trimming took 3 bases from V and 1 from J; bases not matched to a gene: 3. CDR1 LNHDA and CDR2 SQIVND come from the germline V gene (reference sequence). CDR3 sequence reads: CASSMGQGGNTEAFF. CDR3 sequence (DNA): TGTGCCAGTAGTATGGGACAGGGAGGGAACACTGAAGCTTTCTTT.

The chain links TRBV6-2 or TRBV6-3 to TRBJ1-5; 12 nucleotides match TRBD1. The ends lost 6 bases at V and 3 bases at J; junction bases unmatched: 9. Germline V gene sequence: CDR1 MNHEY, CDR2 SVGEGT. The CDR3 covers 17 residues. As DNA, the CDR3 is TGTGCCAGCAGCGAACCGGGACAGGGGGCCTTCAATCAGCCCCAGCATTTT. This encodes CASSEPGQGAFNQPQHF.